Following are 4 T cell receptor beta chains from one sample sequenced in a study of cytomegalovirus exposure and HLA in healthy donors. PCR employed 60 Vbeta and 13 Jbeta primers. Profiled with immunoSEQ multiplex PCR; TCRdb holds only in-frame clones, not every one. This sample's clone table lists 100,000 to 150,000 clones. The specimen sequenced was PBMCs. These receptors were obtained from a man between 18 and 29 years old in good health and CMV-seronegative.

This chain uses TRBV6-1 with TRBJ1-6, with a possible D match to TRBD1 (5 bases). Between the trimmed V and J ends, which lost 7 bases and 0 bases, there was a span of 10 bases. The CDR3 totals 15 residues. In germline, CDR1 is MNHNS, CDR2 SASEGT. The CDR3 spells CASNSDSSYNSPLHF. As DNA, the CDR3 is TGTGCCAGCAATTCAGACAGCTCCTATAATTCACCCCTCCACTTT.

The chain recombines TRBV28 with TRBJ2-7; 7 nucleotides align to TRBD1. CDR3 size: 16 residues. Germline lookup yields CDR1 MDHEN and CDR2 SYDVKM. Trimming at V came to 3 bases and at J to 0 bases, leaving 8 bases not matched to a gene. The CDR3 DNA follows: TGTGCCAGCAGTTTTGGGGGACAGCTGGTCTCCTACGAGCAGTACTTC. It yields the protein CASSFGGQLVSYEQYF.

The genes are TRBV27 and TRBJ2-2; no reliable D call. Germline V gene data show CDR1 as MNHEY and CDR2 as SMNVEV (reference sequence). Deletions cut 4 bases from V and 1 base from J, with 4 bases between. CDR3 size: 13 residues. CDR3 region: CASSSRNTGELFF. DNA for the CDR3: TGTGCCAGCAGTTCCCGGAACACCGGGGAGCTGTTTTTT.

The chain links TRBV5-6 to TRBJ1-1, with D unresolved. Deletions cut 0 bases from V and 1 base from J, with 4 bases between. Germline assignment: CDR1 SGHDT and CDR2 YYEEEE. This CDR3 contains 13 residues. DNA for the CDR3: TGTGCCAGCAGCTTGGCCGGGAACACTGAAGCTTTCTTT. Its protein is CASSLAGNTEAFF.